This is a list of T cell receptor beta chains from one sample in a study of blood T cells in healthy people across ages. TCRdb ran MiXCR on the 5' RACE reads and lists one entry per CDR3 protein. The data show approximately 800,000 distinct CDR3 sequences, approximately 35% seen once. The sample was blood. The receptors were sampled from a man between 18 and 35 years old in good health. Both conserved end residues are part of each CDR3. Expanded clones get a size class; other rows say once, few or many, or leave the size out.

TRBV14 NA CASSQGGVDEKLFF
TRBV4-2 few CASSQDRGTGRTEAFF
TRBV5-1 many CASSLRNPYNEQFF
TRBV7-7 NA CASRQGRACSNQPQHF
TRBV13 few CASSYDREGPRTDTQYF
TRBV12-3/TRBV12-4 few CASSLGLGSSNQPQHF
TRBV6-5 many CASSRTVHYEQYF
TRBV7-2 NA CASSLTANFYEQYF
TRBV20-1 NA CSAREGRFRASDTQYF
TRBV5-1 NA CASSSGTGGYTIYF
TRBV4-3 NA CASSQSLWTGGNEKLFF
TRBV14 many CASSLGVTQYF
TRBV14 NA CASCRAGNTEAFF
TRBV20-1 NA CSASGGSMNTEAFF
TRBV9 NA CASSVGLEDTQYF
TRBV7-9 NA CASSLGQENQPQHF
TRBV4-2 NA CASNQDRQGARSGYTF
TRBV7-2 NA CAKEEGRYNEQYF
TRBV20-1 NA CSARGQEEYGYTF
TRBV29-1 NA CSAEGAGTGNTIYF
TRBV27 once CASSPFQGGNQPQHF
TRBV12-3/TRBV12-4 NA CASLWGHPSAGELFF
TRBV7-8 NA CASSRRDGAYGYTF
TRBV20-1 many CSARSRNYTQYF